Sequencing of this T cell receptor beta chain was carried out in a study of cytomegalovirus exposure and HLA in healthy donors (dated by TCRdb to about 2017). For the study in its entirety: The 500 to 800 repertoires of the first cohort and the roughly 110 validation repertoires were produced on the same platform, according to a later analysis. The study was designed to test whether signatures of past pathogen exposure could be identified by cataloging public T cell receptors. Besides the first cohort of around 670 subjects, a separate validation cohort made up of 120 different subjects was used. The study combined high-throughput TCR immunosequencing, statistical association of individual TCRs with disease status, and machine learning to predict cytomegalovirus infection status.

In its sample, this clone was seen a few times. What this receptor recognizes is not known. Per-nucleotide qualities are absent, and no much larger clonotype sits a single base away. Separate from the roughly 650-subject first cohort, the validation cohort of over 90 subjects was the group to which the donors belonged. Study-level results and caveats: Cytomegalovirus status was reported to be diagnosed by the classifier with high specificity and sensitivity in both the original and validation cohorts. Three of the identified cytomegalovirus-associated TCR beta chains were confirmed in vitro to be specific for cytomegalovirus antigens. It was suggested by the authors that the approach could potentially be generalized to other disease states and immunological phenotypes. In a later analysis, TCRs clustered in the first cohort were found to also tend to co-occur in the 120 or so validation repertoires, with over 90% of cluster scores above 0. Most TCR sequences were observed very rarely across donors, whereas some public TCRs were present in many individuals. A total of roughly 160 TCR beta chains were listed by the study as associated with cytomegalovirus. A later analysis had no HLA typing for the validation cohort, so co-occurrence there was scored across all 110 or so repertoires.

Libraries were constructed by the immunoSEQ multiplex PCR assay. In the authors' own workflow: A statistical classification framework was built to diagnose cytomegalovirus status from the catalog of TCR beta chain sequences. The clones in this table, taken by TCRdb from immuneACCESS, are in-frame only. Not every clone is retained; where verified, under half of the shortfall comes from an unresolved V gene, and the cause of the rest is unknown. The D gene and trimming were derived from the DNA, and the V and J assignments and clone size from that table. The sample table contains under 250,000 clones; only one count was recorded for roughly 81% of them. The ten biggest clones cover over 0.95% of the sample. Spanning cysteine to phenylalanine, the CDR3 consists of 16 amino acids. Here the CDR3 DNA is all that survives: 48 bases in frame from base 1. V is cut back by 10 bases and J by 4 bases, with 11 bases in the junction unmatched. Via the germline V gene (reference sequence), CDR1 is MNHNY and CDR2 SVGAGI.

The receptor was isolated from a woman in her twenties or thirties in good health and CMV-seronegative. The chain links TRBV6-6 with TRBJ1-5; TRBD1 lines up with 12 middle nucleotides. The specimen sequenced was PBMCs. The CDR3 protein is CATGQGAKGTNQPQHF. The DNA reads TGTGCCACGGGACAGGGGGCGAAGGGAACTAATCAGCCCCAGCATTTT.